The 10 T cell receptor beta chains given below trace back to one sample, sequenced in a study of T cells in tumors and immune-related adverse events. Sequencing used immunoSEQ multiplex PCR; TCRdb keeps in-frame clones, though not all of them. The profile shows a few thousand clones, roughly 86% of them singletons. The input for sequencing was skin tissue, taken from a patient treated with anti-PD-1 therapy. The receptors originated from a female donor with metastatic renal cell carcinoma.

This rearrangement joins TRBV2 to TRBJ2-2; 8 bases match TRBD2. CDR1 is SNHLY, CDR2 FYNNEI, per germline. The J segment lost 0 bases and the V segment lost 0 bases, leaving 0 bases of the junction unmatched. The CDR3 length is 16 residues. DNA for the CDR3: TGTGCCAGCAGTGAAGCGGGACTAGCGAACACCGGGGAGCTGTTTTTT. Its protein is CASSEAGLANTGELFF. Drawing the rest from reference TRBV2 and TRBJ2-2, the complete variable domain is EPEVTQTPSHQVTQMGQEVILRCVPISNHLYFYWYRQILGQKVEFLVSFYNNEISEKSEIFDDQFSVERPDGSNFTLKIRSTKLEDSAMYFCASSEAGLANTGELFFGEGSRLTVL.

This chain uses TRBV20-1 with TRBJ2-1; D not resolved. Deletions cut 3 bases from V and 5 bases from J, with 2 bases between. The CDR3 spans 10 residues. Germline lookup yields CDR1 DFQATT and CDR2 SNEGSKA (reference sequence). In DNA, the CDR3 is TGCAGTGCTAGCCACAATGAGCAGTTCTTC. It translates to CSASHNEQFF.

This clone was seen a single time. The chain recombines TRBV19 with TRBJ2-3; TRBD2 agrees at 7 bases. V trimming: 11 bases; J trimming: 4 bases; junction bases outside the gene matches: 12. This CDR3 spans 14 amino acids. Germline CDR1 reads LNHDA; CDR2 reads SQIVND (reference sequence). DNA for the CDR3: TGTGCCCTCGGTGGGGGAGGGGATGCAGATACGCAGTATTTT. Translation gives CALGGGGDADTQYF.

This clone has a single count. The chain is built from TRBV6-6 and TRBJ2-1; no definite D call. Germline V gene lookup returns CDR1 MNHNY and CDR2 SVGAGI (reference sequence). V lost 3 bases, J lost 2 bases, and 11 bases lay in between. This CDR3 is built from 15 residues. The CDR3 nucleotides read TGTGCCAGCAGTTATGGTGACTTTACCTACAATGAGCAGTTCTTC. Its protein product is CASSYGDFTYNEQFF.

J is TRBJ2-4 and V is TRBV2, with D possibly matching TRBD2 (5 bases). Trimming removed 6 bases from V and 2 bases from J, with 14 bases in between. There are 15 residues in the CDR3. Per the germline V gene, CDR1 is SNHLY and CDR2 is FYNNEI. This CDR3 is CASRSPRGTKNIQYF. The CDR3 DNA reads TGTGCCAGCAGGTCCCCCCGGGGAACCAAAAACATTCAGTACTTC.

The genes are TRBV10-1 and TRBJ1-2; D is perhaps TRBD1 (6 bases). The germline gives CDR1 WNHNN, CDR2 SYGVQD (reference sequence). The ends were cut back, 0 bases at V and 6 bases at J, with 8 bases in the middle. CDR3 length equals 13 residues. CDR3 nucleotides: TGCGCCAGCAGTGAGTCACAGGGTGATGGCTACACCTTC. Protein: CASSESQGDGYTF.

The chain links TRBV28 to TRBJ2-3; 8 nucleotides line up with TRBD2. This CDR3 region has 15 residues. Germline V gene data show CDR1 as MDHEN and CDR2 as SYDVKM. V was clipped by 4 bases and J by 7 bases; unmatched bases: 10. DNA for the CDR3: TGTGCCAGCAGTTCAATAGCGGGGAGAAAGCATACGCAGTATTTT. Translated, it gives CASSSIAGRKHTQYF. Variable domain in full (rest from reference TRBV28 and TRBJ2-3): DVKVTQSSRYLVKRTGEKVFLECVQDMDHENMFWYRQDPGLGLRLIYFSYDVKMKEKGDIPEGYSVSREKKERFSLILESASTNQTSMYLCASSSIAGRKHTQYFGPGTRLTVL.

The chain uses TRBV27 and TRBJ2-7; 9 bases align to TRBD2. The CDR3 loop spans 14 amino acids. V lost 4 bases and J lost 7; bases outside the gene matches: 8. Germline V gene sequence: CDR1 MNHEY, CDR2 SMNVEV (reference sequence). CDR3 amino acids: CASSYLAGYGEQYF. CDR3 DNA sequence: TGTGCCAGCAGTTACCTAGCGGGATATGGGGAGCAGTACTTC.

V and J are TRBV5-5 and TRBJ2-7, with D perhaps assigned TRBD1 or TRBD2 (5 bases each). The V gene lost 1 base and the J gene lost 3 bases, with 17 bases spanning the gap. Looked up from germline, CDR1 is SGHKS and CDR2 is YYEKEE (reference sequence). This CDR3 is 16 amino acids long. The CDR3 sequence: CASSLLGVPGNYEQYF. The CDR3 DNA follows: TGTGCCAGCAGCTTGCTGGGGGTCCCTGGAAACTACGAGCAGTACTTC.

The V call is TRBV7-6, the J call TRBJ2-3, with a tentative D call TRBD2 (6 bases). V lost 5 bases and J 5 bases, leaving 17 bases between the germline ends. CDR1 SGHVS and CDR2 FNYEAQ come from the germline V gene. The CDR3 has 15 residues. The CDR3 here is CASSPGGGLRDTQYF. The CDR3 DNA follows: TGTGCCAGCAGCCCCGGGGGTGGACTGAGAGATACGCAGTATTTT.